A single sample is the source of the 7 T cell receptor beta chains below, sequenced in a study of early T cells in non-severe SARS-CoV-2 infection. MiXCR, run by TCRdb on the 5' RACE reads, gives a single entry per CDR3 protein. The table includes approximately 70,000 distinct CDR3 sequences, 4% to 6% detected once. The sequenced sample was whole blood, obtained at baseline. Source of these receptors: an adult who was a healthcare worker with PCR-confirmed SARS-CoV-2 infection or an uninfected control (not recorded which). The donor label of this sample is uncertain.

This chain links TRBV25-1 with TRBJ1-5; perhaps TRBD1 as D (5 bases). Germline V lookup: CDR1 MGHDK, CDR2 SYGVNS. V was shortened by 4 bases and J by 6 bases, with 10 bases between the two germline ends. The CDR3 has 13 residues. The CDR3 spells CASSGAGFQPQHF. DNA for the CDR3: TGTGCCAGCAGTGGTGCAGGGTTTCAGCCCCAGCATTTT. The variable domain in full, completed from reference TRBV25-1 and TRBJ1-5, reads EADIYQTPRYLVIGTGKKITLECSQTMGHDKMYWYQQDPGMELHLIHYSYGVNSTEKGDLSSESTVSRIRTEHFPLTLESARPSHTSQYLCASSGAGFQPQHFGDGTRLSIL.

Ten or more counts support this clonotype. This CDR3 is CASSVVGSTNEKLFF. In DNA, the CDR3 is TGTGCCAGCAGCGTAGTGGGGAGCACTAATGAAAAACTGTTTTTT. The rearrangement links TRBV9 to TRBJ1-4; unclear D gene. This CDR3 is 15 amino acids long. Germline CDR1 reads SGDLS; CDR2 reads YYNGEE. Trimming took 0 bases from V and 2 from J, leaving 8 bases between them.

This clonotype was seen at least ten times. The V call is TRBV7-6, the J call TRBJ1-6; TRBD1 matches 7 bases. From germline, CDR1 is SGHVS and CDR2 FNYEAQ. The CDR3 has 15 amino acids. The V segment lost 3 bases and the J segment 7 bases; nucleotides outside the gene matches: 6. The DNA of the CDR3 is TGTGCCAGCAGCTTGGGAGACAGGGCGAATTCACCCCTCCACTTT. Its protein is CASSLGDRANSPLHF.

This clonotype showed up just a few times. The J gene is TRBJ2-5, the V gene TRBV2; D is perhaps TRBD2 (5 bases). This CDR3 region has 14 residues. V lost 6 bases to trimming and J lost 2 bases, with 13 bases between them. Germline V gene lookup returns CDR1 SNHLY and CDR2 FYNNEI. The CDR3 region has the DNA TGTGCCAGCAGGGGAGTAACGAGACAAGAGACCCAGTACTTC. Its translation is CASRGVTRQETQYF.

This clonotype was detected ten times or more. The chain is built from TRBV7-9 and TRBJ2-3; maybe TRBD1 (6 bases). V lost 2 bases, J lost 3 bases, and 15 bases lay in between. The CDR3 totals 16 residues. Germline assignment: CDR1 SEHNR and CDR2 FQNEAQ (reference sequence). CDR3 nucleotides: TGTGCCAGCAGCTTAAATTGGCAGGGGAAGACAGATACGCAGTATTTT. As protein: CASSLNWQGKTDTQYF.

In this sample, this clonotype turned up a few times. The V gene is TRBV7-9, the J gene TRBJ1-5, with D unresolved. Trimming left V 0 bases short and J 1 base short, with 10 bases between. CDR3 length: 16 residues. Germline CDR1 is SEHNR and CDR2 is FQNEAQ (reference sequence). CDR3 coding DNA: TGTGCCAGCAGCTTAGCTGGAGACCGAAGCAATCAGCCCCAGCATTTT. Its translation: CASSLAGDRSNQPQHF.

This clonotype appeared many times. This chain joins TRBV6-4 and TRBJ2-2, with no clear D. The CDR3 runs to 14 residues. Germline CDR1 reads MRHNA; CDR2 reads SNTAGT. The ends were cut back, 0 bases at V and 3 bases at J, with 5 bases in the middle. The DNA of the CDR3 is TGTGCCAGCAGTGACTCTGCGGACACCGGGGAGCTGTTTTTT. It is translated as CASSDSADTGELFF.